Listed here are 18 T cell receptor beta chains from one sample, sequenced in a study. TCRdb used MiXCR to reprocess the RT-PCR reads, holding one entry per CDR3 protein. The sample carries about 700,000 distinct CDR3 sequences, 13% to 15% recorded once. Sequences were obtained from memory CD4+ T cells from blood. All receptors derive from a female donor in good health, serving as a healthy control.

This clonotype has only a few counts. This sequence joins TRBV20-1 and TRBJ2-3; TRBD1 matches at 8 bases. Losses at the gene ends were 6 bases for V and 6 bases for J; bases not matched to a gene: 2. CDR3 length equals 11 residues. Germline V CDR1 and CDR2: DFQATT, SNEGSKA (reference sequence). The CDR3 DNA follows: TGCAGTGCAAACAGGGGGGATACGCAGTATTTT. Translation: CSANRGDTQYF.

This clonotype was detected a few times. This chain connects TRBV7-2 to TRBJ2-7; 14 bases are a match to TRBD2. Germline trimming cut 5 bases from V and 4 bases from J; bases unmatched to any gene: 7. The CDR3 is 16 residues long. The V gene's germline CDR1 is SGHTA and CDR2 FQGNSA. Here the CDR3 DNA reads TGTGCCAGCAGCACCGGGACTAGCGGGAGTGGGTACGAGCAGTACTTC. Its protein is CASSTGTSGSGYEQYF.

In this sample, this clonotype turned up a few times. The chain couples TRBV24-1 to TRBJ2-5; 9 bases are shared with TRBD2. The CDR3 length is 18 residues. The V segment lost 0 bases and the J segment 3 bases; nucleotides outside the gene matches: 10. Germline CDR1 is KGHDR and CDR2 is SFDVKD. The CDR3 region has the DNA TGTGCCACCAGTGATTTGCTCTTTACGGGACTAGCAAAAGAGACCCAGTACTTC. Protein product: CATSDLLFTGLAKETQYF.

At least ten counts were recorded for this clonotype. The gene calls are TRBV7-3 and TRBJ2-1; D uncertain. The V and J ends lost 1 base and 0 bases respectively, with 10 bases between them. The CDR3 totals 16 residues. From germline, CDR1 is SGHTA and CDR2 FQGTGA. This chain's CDR3 is CASSLNWPSSYNEQFF. The CDR3 DNA sequence: TGTGCCAGCAGCTTAAACTGGCCGAGCTCCTACAATGAGCAGTTCTTC.

This clonotype was seen ten or more times. The V gene is TRBV4-3, the J gene TRBJ1-6; TRBD1 matches at 8 bases. Germline assignment: CDR1 LGHNA and CDR2 YSLEER. With 0 bases clipped from V and 4 bases from J, the junction kept 8 bases outside the gene matches. This CDR3 is 18 amino acids long. CDR3 nucleotide sequence: TGCGCCAGCAGCCAAGATGTAAGGACAGGGACATATAATTCACCCCTCCACTTT. Translation: CASSQDVRTGTYNSPLHF.

This chain links TRBV6-2 or TRBV6-3 with TRBJ1-5; D is uncertain. Trimming shortened V by 6 bases and J by 3 bases, and 12 bases separated the two germline ends. The CDR3 extends over 14 amino acids. Germline V gives CDR1 MNHEY, CDR2 SVGEGT. As DNA, the CDR3 is TGTGCCAGCAGCCCCGCGGAATTCAATCAGCCCCAGCATTTT. Amino acids: CASSPAEFNQPQHF.

At least ten counts were recorded for this clonotype. The rearrangement links TRBV28 to TRBJ2-3; TRBD2 aligns across 12 bases. The V gene end was trimmed by 2 bases and the J gene end by 9 bases; junction bases not matched to a gene: 3. Per germline, CDR1 MDHEN and CDR2 SYDVKM. The CDR3 is 14 residues long. Here the CDR3 reads CASSLASGRGTQYF. The CDR3 DNA reads as TGTGCCAGCAGTTTAGCTAGCGGGAGGGGCACGCAGTATTTT.

This clonotype was recorded a few times. A much larger clonotype is one base distant, so this may be a read error. V is TRBV6-1 and J is TRBJ2-7; the D is unclear. V was trimmed by 8 bases and J by 0 bases, leaving 5 bases between them. Germline V CDR1 and CDR2: MNHNS, SASEGT. The CDR3 covers 11 residues. The CDR3 DNA is TGTGCCAGCGCGCCCTCCTACGAGCAGTACTTC. It codes for CASAPSYEQYF.

This sequence joins TRBV20-1 and TRBJ1-1; possible D gene TRBD1, 6 bases. This CDR3 comprises 14 residues. V gave up 4 bases and J gave up 3 bases, with 15 bases separating them. Germline lookup yields CDR1 DFQATT and CDR2 SNEGSKA (reference sequence). CDR3 sequence (DNA): TGCAGTGCTATCCCCATAGACAGGCACACTGAAGCTTTCTTT. Residues: CSAIPIDRHTEAFF.

The table lists this clonotype with a few counts. The rearrangement joins TRBV7-3 to TRBJ2-3; 8 positions match TRBD1. Germline V gives CDR1 SGHTA, CDR2 FQGTGA. The CDR3 sequence is 16 residues long. V lost 1 base to trimming and J lost 6 bases; unmatched junction nucleotides: 9. CDR3 sequence (DNA): TGTGCCAGCAGCTTAAGCGGGGCAGGGGGCGAGGATACGCAGTATTTT. As protein: CASSLSGAGGEDTQYF.

This clonotype was seen more than once but under ten times. This rearrangement joins TRBV4-2 to TRBJ2-1; 9 bases align to TRBD2. J gave up 3 bases and V 5 bases, and 8 bases lay outside the gene matches. The CDR3 extends over 16 amino acids. Looked up from germline, CDR1 is LGHNA and CDR2 is YNFKEQ. Here the CDR3 reads CASSVSGSGIYNEQFF. CDR3 DNA: TGTGCCAGCAGCGTTAGCGGGAGTGGAATCTACAATGAGCAGTTCTTC.

Ten or more counts support this clonotype. This chain joins TRBV29-1 and TRBJ2-3; 7 bases are a match to TRBD1. CDR1 is SQVTM, CDR2 ANQGSEA, per germline. Trimming took 7 bases from V and 6 from J; bases not matched to a gene: 13. There are 14 residues in the CDR3. The CDR3 protein is CSGKQGLHFDTQYF. The CDR3 bases are TGCAGCGGCAAACAGGGGCTGCACTTTGATACGCAGTATTTT.

This clonotype occurred a few times. The chain has TRBV20-1 and TRBJ2-1; D is perhaps TRBD2 (6 bases). The CDR3 spans 15 residues. V lost 6 bases and J 3 bases, leaving 18 bases between the germline ends. Germline V gene data show CDR1 as DFQATT and CDR2 as SNEGSKA (reference sequence). The CDR3 DNA reads TGCAGTGCCCTGTCATTACGGGGAGGCTACAATGAGCAGTTCTTC. It is translated as CSALSLRGGYNEQFF.

This clonotype was detected many times. For the CDR3, the DNA is TGCGCCAGCAGTCCCGATGGGGCTGAGCAGTTCTTC. Amino acid sequence: CASSPDGAEQFF. The chain joins TRBV10-2 to TRBJ2-1; TRBD1 might be the D (5 bases). The CDR3 consists of 12 residues. Germline CDR1 and CDR2: WSHSY and SAAADI. With 5 bases removed from V and 9 bases from J, the gap between germline ends came to 11 bases.

Only a few counts were recorded for this clonotype. The chain employs TRBV12-3 or TRBV12-4 and TRBJ2-7; 7 positions match TRBD1. J lost 2 bases, V lost 7 bases, and 8 bases had no gene match. This CDR3 contains 14 residues. CDR3 DNA: TGTGCCAGCAACCCGGGACAGTCAACCTACGAGCAGTACTTC. The encoded protein is CASNPGQSTYEQYF.

This clonotype was observed at least ten times. The V gene is TRBV27, the J gene TRBJ2-1; perhaps D is TRBD1 or TRBD2 (5 bases each). CDR3 size: 14 residues. In germline, CDR1 is MNHEY, CDR2 SMNVEV (reference sequence). V shed 6 bases and J shed 10 bases, with 19 bases lying between them. The CDR3 DNA sequence: TGTGCCAGCAGGCTAACCCCAGGGAGAGGGGAGCAGTTCTTC. This translates into CASRLTPGRGEQFF.

The rearrangement uses TRBV7-8 and TRBJ1-6, with D possibly TRBD1 on 6 matching bases. The CDR3 totals 13 residues. The germline CDR1 and CDR2 sequences are SGHVS and FQNEAQ. V gave up 6 bases and J gave up 8 bases, with 11 bases separating them. CDR3 in amino acids: CASRPHRDSPLHF. The DNA of the CDR3 is TGTGCCAGCAGACCCCACAGGGATTCACCCCTCCACTTT.

The chain joins TRBV5-1 to TRBJ2-3, with 13 nucleotides matching TRBD2. Trimming removed 0 bases from V and 5 bases from J; junction bases left unmatched: 3. Germline CDR1 reads SGHRS; CDR2 reads YFSETQ. This CDR3 is 16 amino acids long. CDR3 region: CASSLETSGGGDTQYF. In nucleotides, the CDR3 is TGCGCCAGCAGCTTGGAAACTAGCGGGGGGGGAGATACGCAGTATTTT.